This is a list of T cell receptor beta chains from one sample in a study of shared clonotypes between healthy human individuals. Produced via immunoSEQ multiplex PCR; TCRdb's table is partial and in-frame only. The sample holds about a million clones, around 77% seen once. What was sequenced was memory CD4+ T cells from PBMCs. The source is a young man in good health. Some clones in this sample may be carry-over from other donors' samples. Both conserved end residues are part of each CDR3. The order of the fields is D gene, V gene, clone size, J gene, CDR3 protein, CDR3 DNA. The D gene is left open where the match is weak. Size is stated for part of the rows, as once, few or many counts, or as a class when the clone is expanded.

TRBD1	TRBV28	.	TRBJ2-7	CASSFTGADTYEQYF	TGTGCCAGCAGTTTTACAGGGGCCGACACCTACGAGCAGTACTTC
.	TRBV7-2	.	TRBJ2-7	CASSLVEGIEQYF	TGTGCCAGCAGCTTAGTGGAAGGGATCGAGCAGTACTTC
TRBD1	TRBV5-1	.	TRBJ1-1	CASSFLTGTGDTEAFF	TGCGCCAGCAGCTTTTTAACCGGGACAGGGGACACTGAAGCTTTCTTT
TRBD1	TRBV5-8	once	TRBJ2-1	CASRPRTGVSEQFF	TGTGCCAGCAGGCCTCGGACAGGGGTGAGTGAGCAGTTCTTC
TRBD1	TRBV5-1	.	TRBJ1-4	CASSYGQGTNEKLFF	TGCGCCAGCAGCTACGGACAGGGAACTAATGAAAAACTGTTTTTT
TRBD2	TRBV10-3	.	TRBJ2-3	CAIRGGGSLTDTQYF	TGTGCCATCCGTGGGGGGGGGTCTTTAACAGATACGCAGTATTTT
TRBD2	TRBV5-1	.	TRBJ2-7	CASSFGGSGSYEQYF	TGCGCCAGCAGCTTTGGCGGGAGTGGATCCTACGAGCAGTACTTC
.	TRBV21-1	few	TRBJ2-1	CASSSSGGPYEQFF	TGTGCCAGCAGCTCTTCGGGAGGGCCCTATGAGCAGTTCTTC
.	TRBV11-3	.	TRBJ2-1	CASSQTRLSSYNEQFF	TGTGCCAGCAGCCAAACCCGGCTAAGCTCCTACAATGAGCAGTTCTTC
.	TRBV27	once	TRBJ2-7	CASSKQTDYEQYF	TGTGCCAGCAGTAAGCAGACCGATTACGAGCAGTACTTC
.	TRBV6-5	.	TRBJ1-1	CASSYSLLMNTEAFF	TGTGCCAGCAGTTACTCGCTCCTTATGAACACTGAAGCTTTCTTT
.	TRBV19	.	TRBJ2-7	CASSISRGTPTYEQYF	TGTGCCAGTAGTATCTCCCGGGGGACACCCACCTACGAGCAGTACTTC
.	TRBV6-6	once	TRBJ1-1	CASRQSPNTEAFF	TGTGCCAGCAGACAAAGCCCGAACACTGAAGCTTTCTTT
.	TRBV28	.	TRBJ1-4	CASSLIGLGVTNEKLFF	TGTGCCAGCAGTTTGATAGGCCTGGGGGTCACTAATGAAAAACTGTTTTTT
.	TRBV2	few	TRBJ1-1	CASSEASNTEAFF	TGTGCCAGCAGTGAAGCTAGTAACACTGAAGCTTTCTTT
TRBD2	TRBV5-1	.	TRBJ2-3	CASSVRLADTQYF	TGCGCCAGCAGCGTTCGACTAGCGGATACGCAGTATTTT
.	TRBV6-1	.	TRBJ2-5	CASSGSRETQYF	TGTGCCAGCAGTGGATCCAGAGAGACCCAGTACTTC
TRBD1	TRBV5-1	.	TRBJ2-7	CASSGGWDSSYEQYF	TGCGCCAGCAGCGGTGGCTGGGACAGCTCCTACGAGCAGTACTTC
TRBD2	TRBV9	.	TRBJ2-1	CASSVAGGWNEQFF	TGTGCCAGCAGCGTAGCGGGAGGGTGGAATGAGCAGTTCTTC
.	TRBV6-6	.	TRBJ1-2	CASSYGQGRYGYTF	TGTGCCAGCAGTTACGGCCAGGGACGCTATGGCTACACCTTC
TRBD2	TRBV5-1	.	TRBJ2-3	CASRGLAGEGPDTQYF	TGCGCCAGCAGGGGACTAGCGGGAGAAGGCCCAGATACGCAGTATTTT
TRBD2	TRBV5-1	.	TRBJ2-7	CASSLPAGGNEQYF	TGCGCCAGCAGCCTCCCGGCGGGAGGGAACGAGCAGTACTTC
TRBD2	TRBV28	.	TRBJ2-7	CASRGSGRGLGEQYF	TGTGCCAGCAGGGGTAGCGGGAGGGGATTGGGGGAGCAGTACTTC
TRBD1	TRBV7-2	.	TRBJ1-2	CASSLATGQGNYGYTF	TGTGCCAGCAGCTTAGCGACAGGACAGGGGAACTATGGCTACACCTTC
.	TRBV7-3	.	TRBJ2-7	CASSLGARSPLAEQYF	TGTGCCAGCAGCTTGGGGGCCAGATCACCACTTGCGGAGCAGTACTTC
.	TRBV28	.	TRBJ1-3	CASRPGGGSSGNTVYF	TGTGCCAGCAGACCCGGGGGGGGATCCTCTGGAAACACCGTATATTTT
TRBD1	TRBV6-6	.	TRBJ1-5	CASGTGAQPQHF	TGTGCCAGCGGGACAGGGGCTCAGCCCCAGCATTTT
.	TRBV9	.	TRBJ2-1	CASSLRSSFPTNNEQFF	TGTGCCAGCAGCCTCAGATCTAGCTTCCCAACAAACAATGAGCAGTTCTTC
.	TRBV29-1	.	TRBJ1-1	CSAEGEGGTEAFF	TGCAGCGCTGAGGGGGAGGGAGGCACTGAAGCTTTCTTT
.	TRBV6-4	.	TRBJ1-5	CASSDPPRENQPQHF	TGTGCCAGCAGTGACCCCCCCAGGGAGAATCAGCCCCAGCATTTT